This T cell receptor (beta chain) was retrieved from a study of blood T cell repertoires in COVID-19. For the study at large: Specimens from acute and convalescent COVID-19 originated in the United States, Italy and Spain. T cells, B-cell-depleted T cells, or PBMCs supplied cDNA or gDNA.

Germline-derived CDR1 and CDR2 are SGHRS and YFSETQ. The CDR3 length is 14 residues. The junction had 3 bases not matched to a gene; V was cut back by 1 base and J by 6 bases. Measured with immunoSEQ multiplex PCR; TCRdb has only the in-frame clones, and not every one. In the table there are about 150,000 clones, around 84% of which are singletons. The J gene is TRBJ1-5, the V gene TRBV5-1; 8 nucleotides line up with TRBD1. The sequenced sample consisted of peripheral blood. The source of this sequence is a woman between 50 and 59 years old with acute or convalescent COVID-19. The CDR3 bases are TGCGCCAGCAGCTTGTCAGGGGGCCCTCAGCCCCAGCATTTT. Translation gives CASSLSGGPQPQHF.